This TCR beta chain was captured by sequencing in a study of blood T cell repertoires in COVID-19. Measured with immunoSEQ multiplex PCR; TCRdb has only the in-frame clones, and not every one. The table has around 500,000 clones, roughly 90% seen once. This clonotype originated in a middle-aged woman who had recovered from COVID-19. The sequencing input was PBMCs or T cells enriched from blood (not recorded which).

As DNA, the CDR3 is TGTGCCAGCAGCTTAATAGGCCGAGGGACCGGGGAGCTGTTTTTT. The encoded protein is CASSLIGRGTGELFF. The rearrangement uses TRBV7-2 and TRBJ2-2; tentative D call: TRBD2 (5 bases). This CDR3 contains 15 residues. V shed 2 bases and J shed 5 bases, with 12 bases lying between them. Germline values: CDR1 SGHTA, CDR2 FQGNSA.